This TCR beta chain was sequenced in a study of radiotherapy plus CTLA-4 blockade in lung cancer. Study conclusions and caveats: There was expansion of tumor-derived TCR clones in blood after radiotherapy plus ipilimumab.

This clone was detected only once. What it binds is not known. Ipilimumab CTLA-4 blockade and focal radiation were given to patients with chemo-refractory metastatic non-small-cell lung cancer. Assay used: immunoSEQ multiplex PCR; TCRdb lists only in-frame clones, some missing. The sample carries 30,000 or so clones, 60% to 80% recorded once. Germline CDR1 reads SGHAT; CDR2 reads FQNNGV. The J segment lost 4 bases and the V segment lost 5 bases, leaving 14 bases of the junction unmatched. The CDR3 consists of 17 residues. This clonotype was obtained from a human donor with non-small cell lung cancer whose response to radiotherapy plus ipilimumab could not be evaluated. Material: peripheral blood, obtained from a patient treated with radiotherapy plus ipilimumab. The V call is TRBV11-2, the J call TRBJ2-7; 10 nucleotides agree with TRBD1. The DNA for the CDR3 is TGTGCCAGCAGCCCCCTCATCGACAGGGGGCGCGGGTACGAGCAGTACTTC. Translation gives CASSPLIDRGRGYEQYF. The full variable domain, in which reference TRBV11-2 and TRBJ2-7 provide the parts outside the CDR3, is EAGVAQSPRYKIIEKRQSVAFWCNPISGHATLYWYQQILGQGPKLLIQFQNNGVVDDSQLPKDRFSAERLKGVDSTLKIQPAKLEDSAVYLCASSPLIDRGRGYEQYFGPGTRLTVT.